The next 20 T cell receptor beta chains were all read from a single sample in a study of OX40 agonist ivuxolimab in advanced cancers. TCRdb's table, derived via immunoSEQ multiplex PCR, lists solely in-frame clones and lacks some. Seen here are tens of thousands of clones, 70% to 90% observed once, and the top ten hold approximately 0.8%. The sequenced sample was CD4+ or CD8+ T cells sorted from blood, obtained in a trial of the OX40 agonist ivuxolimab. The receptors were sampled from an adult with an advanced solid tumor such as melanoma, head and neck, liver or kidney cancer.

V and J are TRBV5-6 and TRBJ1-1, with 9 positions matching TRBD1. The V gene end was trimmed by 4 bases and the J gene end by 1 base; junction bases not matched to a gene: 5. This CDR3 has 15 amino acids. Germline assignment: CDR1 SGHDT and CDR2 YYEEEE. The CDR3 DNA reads TGTGCCAGCAGCGGACGGGACAGGGCGAACACTGAAGCTTTCTTT. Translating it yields CASSGRDRANTEAFF. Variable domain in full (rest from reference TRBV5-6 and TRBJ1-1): DAGVTQSPTHLIKTRGQQVTLRCSPKSGHDTVSWYQQALGQGPQFIFQYYEEEERQRGNFPDRFSGHQFPNYSSELNVNALLLGDSALYLCASSGRDRANTEAFFGQGTRLTVV.

DNA for the CDR3: TGCAGCGTTGTCCCCCGGGACTTCTCCTACAATGAGCAGTTCTTC. The encoded protein is CSVVPRDFSYNEQFF. The gene calls are TRBV29-1 and TRBJ2-1; D is perhaps TRBD2 (6 bases). The ends were cut back, 4 bases at V and 0 bases at J, with 13 bases in the middle. CDR3 length: 15 amino acids. Germline values: CDR1 SQVTM, CDR2 ANQGSEA.

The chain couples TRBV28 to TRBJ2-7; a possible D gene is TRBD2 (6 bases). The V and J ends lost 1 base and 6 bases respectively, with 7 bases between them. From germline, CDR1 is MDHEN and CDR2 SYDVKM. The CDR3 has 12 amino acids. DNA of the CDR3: TGTGCCAGCAGTTTATCGCGGGGCGAGCAGTACTTC. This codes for CASSLSRGEQYF.

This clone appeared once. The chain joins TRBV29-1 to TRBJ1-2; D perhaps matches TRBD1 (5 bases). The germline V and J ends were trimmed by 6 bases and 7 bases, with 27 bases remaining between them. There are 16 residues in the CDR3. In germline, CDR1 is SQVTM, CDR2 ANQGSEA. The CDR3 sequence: CSVPKAGDWTTGGYTF. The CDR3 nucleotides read TGCAGCGTCCCAAAGGCCGGGGACTGGACTACCGGTGGCTACACCTTC.

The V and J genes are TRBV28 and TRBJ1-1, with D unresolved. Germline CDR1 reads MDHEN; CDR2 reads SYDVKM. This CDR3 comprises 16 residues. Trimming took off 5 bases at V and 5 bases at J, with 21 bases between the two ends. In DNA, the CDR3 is TGTGCCAGCAGTCTGACCGGACGGGCAAGGGAGACTGAAGCTTTCTTT. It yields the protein CASSLTGRARETEAFF.

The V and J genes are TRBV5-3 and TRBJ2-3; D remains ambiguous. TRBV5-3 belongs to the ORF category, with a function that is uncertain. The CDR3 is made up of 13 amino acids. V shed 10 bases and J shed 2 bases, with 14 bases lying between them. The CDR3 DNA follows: TGTGCCTACGCGGCGCTTTACACAGATACGCAGTATTTT. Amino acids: CAYAALYTDTQYF.

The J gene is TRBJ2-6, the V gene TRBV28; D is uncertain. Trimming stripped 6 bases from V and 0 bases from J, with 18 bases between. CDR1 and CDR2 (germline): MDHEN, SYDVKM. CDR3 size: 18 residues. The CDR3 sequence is CASSPGRGRASGANVLTF. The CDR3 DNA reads TGTGCCAGCAGCCCCGGACGAGGAAGGGCCTCTGGGGCCAACGTCCTGACTTTC.

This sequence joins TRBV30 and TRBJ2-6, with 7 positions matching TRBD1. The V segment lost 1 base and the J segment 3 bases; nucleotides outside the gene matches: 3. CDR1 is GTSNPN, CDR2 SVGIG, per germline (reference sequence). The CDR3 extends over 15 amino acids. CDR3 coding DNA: TGTGCCTGGAGTGGACAGGGAGTTGGGGCCAACGTCCTGACTTTC. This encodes CAWSGQGVGANVLTF.

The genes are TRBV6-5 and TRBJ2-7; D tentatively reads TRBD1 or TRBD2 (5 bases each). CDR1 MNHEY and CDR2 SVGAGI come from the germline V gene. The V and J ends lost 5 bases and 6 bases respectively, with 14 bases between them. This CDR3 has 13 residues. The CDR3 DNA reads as TGTGCCAGCAGTCGACCGGGACGCAGCGAGCAGTACTTC. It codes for CASSRPGRSEQYF.

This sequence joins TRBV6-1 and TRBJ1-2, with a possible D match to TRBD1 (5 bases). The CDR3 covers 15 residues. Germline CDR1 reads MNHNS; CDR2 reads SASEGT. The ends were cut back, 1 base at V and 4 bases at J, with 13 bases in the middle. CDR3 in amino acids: CASSEGQGGSYGYTF. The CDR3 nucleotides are TGTGCCAGCAGTGAAGGCCAGGGTGGGAGCTATGGCTACACCTTC.

In DNA, the CDR3 is TGTGCCAGCTCACCAACGAGGCAGGGGGTGAGTCAAGAGACCCAGTACTTC. It encodes CASSPTRQGVSQETQYF. The gene calls are TRBV18 and TRBJ2-5; 7 positions match TRBD1. In germline, CDR1 is KGHSH, CDR2 LQKENI. This CDR3 contains 17 residues. V lost 2 bases and J lost 2; bases outside the gene matches: 11.

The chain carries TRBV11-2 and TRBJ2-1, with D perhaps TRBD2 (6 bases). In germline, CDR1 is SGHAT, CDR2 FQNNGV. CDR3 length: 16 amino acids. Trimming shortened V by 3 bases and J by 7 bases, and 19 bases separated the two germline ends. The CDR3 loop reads CASSFRGAGQPNEQFF. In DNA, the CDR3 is TGTGCCAGCAGCTTTCGGGGAGCGGGCCAGCCAAATGAGCAGTTCTTC. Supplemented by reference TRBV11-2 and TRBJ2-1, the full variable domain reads EAGVAQSPRYKIIEKRQSVAFWCNPISGHATLYWYQQILGQGPKLLIQFQNNGVVDDSQLPKDRFSAERLKGVDSTLKIQPAKLEDSAVYLCASSFRGAGQPNEQFFGPGTRLTVL.

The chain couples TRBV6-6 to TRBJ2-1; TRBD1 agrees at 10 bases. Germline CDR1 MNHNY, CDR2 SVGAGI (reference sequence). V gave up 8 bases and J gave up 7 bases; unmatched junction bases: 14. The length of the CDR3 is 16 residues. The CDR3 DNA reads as TGTGCCAGCCGTAACCTAGGGACAGGGGTTTGGAATGAGCAGTTCTTC. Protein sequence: CASRNLGTGVWNEQFF.

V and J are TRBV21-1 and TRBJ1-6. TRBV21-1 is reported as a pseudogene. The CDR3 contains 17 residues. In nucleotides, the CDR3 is TGTGCCAGCAGCAAAGGGACGGACGTCTCCTATAATTCACCCCTCCACTTT. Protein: CASSKGTDVSYNSPLHF.

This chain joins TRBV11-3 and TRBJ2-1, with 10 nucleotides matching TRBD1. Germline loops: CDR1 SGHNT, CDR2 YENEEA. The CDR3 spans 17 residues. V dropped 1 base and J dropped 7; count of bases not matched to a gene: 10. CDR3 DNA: TGTGCCAGCAGCTTAGGTTTTAGGGGACAGGGGTCGAATGAGCAGTTCTTC. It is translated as CASSLGFRGQGSNEQFF.

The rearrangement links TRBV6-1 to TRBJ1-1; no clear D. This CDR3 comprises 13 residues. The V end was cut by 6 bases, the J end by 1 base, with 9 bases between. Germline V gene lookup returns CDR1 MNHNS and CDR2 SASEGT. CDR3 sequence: CASRYQENTEAFF. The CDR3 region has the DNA TGTGCCAGCAGATACCAGGAGAACACTGAAGCTTTCTTT.

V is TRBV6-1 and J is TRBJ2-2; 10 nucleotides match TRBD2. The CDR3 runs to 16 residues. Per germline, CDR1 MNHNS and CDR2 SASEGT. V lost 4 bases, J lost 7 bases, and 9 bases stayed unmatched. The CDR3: CASSGRAGGPIGELFF. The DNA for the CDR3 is TGTGCCAGCAGTGGACGAGCGGGAGGGCCGATCGGGGAGCTGTTTTTT.

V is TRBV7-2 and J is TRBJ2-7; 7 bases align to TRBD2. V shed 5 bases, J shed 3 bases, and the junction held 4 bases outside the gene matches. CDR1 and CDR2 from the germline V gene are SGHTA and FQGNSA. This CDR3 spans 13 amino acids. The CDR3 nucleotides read TGTGCCAGCAGCAACCTAGCGGTCTACGAGCAGTACTTC. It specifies CASSNLAVYEQYF.

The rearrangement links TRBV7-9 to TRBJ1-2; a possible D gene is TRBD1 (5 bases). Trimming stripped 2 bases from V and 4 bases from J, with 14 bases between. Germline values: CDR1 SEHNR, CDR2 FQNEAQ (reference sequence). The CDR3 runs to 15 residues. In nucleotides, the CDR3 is TGTGCCAGCAGCTTACCCCTGACAGTGGGCTATGGCTACACCTTC. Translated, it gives CASSLPLTVGYGYTF. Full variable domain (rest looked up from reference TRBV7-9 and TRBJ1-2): DTGVSQNPRHKITKRGQNVTFRCDPISEHNRLYWYRQTLGQGPEFLTYFQNEAQLEKSRLLSDRFSAERPKGSFSTLEIQRTEQGDSAMYLCASSLPLTVGYGYTFGSGTRLTVV.

The CDR3 region has the DNA TGTGCCAGCAGCTTAGTAGTGGGGGCGGGACAGGGCTTGACCAACGTCCTGACTTTC. Residues: CASSLVVGAGQGLTNVLTF. This chain joins TRBV7-9 and TRBJ2-6; 9 bases align to TRBD1. Germline V gives CDR1 SEHNR, CDR2 FQNEAQ (reference sequence). CDR3 length: 19 amino acids. Unmatched junction bases numbered 15, after V lost 1 base and J lost 8 bases.